What follows is one T cell receptor beta chain and its context. No antigen is known for it. This entry comes from a study of chemoradiotherapy in HPV16-positive cancers. Notes on the study in general: HPV-specific T cells were functionally defined from only a couple of HPV16-positive patients. Candidate HPV-specific clones and E7-related TCR motifs grew in tumor during treatment. In HPV16-positive patients, HPV-responsive T-cell expansion tracked better recurrence-free survival.

Repertoires were sampled repeatedly during chemoradiotherapy. This CDR3 spans 17 amino acids. Only in-frame clones appear in the TCRdb table, and some are missing; sequencing was by immunoSEQ multiplex PCR. In the table there are about 24,000 clones, roughly 92% of which are singletons. V is TRBV21-1 and J is TRBJ1-2; the table calls TRBD1, which could not be checked here. TRBV21-1 is termed a pseudogene. This receptor was obtained from a human donor with HPV-associated anogenital cancer. Sequenced here: blood, sampled from a patient who underwent chemoradiotherapy. The CDR3 here is CASSTRGWTGVDYGYTF. The CDR3 DNA reads TGTGCCAGCAGCACCCGGGGGTGGACAGGAGTCGACTATGGCTACACCTTC.